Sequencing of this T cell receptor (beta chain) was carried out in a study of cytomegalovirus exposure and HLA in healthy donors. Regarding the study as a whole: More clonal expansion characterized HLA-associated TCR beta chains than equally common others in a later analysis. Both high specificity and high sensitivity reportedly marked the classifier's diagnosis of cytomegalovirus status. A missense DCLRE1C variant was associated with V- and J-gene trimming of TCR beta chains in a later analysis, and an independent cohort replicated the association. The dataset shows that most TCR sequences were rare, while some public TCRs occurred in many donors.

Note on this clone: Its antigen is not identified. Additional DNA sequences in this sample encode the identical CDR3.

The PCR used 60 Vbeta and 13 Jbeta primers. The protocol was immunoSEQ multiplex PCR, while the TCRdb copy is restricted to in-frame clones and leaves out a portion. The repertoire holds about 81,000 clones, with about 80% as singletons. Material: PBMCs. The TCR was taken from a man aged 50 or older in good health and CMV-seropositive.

CDR3 loop: CASSLERLHVPDTQYF. For the CDR3, the DNA is TGTGCCAGCAGTTTGGAGCGACTCCACGTCCCAGATACGCAGTATTTT. The chain links TRBV27 to TRBJ2-3; D uncertain. Per germline, CDR1 MNHEY and CDR2 SMNVEV (reference sequence). This CDR3 is built from 16 residues. V lost 3 bases and J 4 bases, leaving 17 bases between the germline ends.